Presented here are 27 T cell receptor beta chains from one specimen sequenced in a study of beta chain features in type 1 diabetes (dated by TCRdb to 2017 to 2018). Antigens of these TCRs are unknown. The study at large found these results: In all four CD4+ subsets, TCRB CDR3 length was moderately but significantly shorter in type 1 diabetes patients.

Libraries were constructed by the immunoSEQ multiplex PCR assay. The High Capacity cDNA Reverse Transcription Kit was used to reverse transcribe all of the isolated RNA, meaning that expressed TCRB transcripts were what got sequenced. What TCRdb holds here is the immuneACCESS table cut down to in-frame rearrangements. Part of the clones is not present; checked against another copy, under half of the missing clones reflect an unresolved V gene, and the others are unexplained. In all, the sample holds about 41,000 clones, and around 63% of those were seen once. The ten largest make up approximately 1.6% of the sample. The specimen sequenced was Tregs from blood. The meaning of the sample's cell subset or site label: regulatory CD4+ T cells. The receptors come from a man aged 25 to 45 with type 1 diabetes. Some clones in this sample may be carry-over from other donors' samples.

CDR3 region: CASHRGLGFFNYGYTF. CDR3 sequence (DNA): TGTGCCAGCCATAGGGGGCTCGGATTCTTTAACTATGGCTACACCTTC. This rearrangement joins TRBV7-2 to TRBJ1-2; 7 bases match TRBD1. The CDR3 extends over 16 amino acids. CDR1 and CDR2 (germline): SGHTA, FQGNSA. With V trimmed by 8 bases and J by 1 base, 13 bases remained unmatched.

The V call is TRBV9, the J call TRBJ1-6, with D tentatively TRBD1 (6 bases). Trimming took 5 bases from V and 10 from J, leaving 13 bases between them. The length of the CDR3 is 13 residues. Germline CDR1 and CDR2: SGDLS and YYNGEE. CDR3 region: CASSASDSSPLHF. The DNA for the CDR3 is TGTGCCAGCAGTGCATCGGACAGCTCACCCCTCCACTTT.

The chain employs TRBV7-2 and TRBJ1-1, with D perhaps matching TRBD1 (5 bases). The CDR3 is made up of 13 amino acids. Trimming shortened V by 7 bases and J by 1 base, and 10 bases separated the two germline ends. The germline gives CDR1 SGHTA, CDR2 FQGNSA. The CDR3 DNA is TGTGCCAGCAACGGACACCAGAACACTGAAGCTTTCTTT. Its protein product is CASNGHQNTEAFF.

This chain links TRBV5-1 with TRBJ1-6; D may be TRBD1 (5 bases). Germline V gene data show CDR1 as SGHRS and CDR2 as YFSETQ. The CDR3 totals 16 residues. Trimming shortened V by 4 bases and J by 7 bases, and 18 bases separated the two germline ends. In nucleotides, the CDR3 is TGCGCCAGCAGCCCCCGGGGGGTCGGCGGGAATTCACCCCTCCACTTT. Its protein is CASSPRGVGGNSPLHF. Based on the CDR3 plus reference TRBV5-1 and TRBJ1-6, the full variable domain is KAGVTQTPRYLIKTRGQQVTLSCSPISGHRSVSWYQQTPGQGLQFLFEYFSETQRNKGNFPGRFSGRQFSNSRSEMNVSTLELGDSALYLCASSPRGVGGNSPLHFGNGTRLTVT.

A few counts support this clone. This chain connects TRBV2 to TRBJ2-1; 11 nucleotides align to TRBD2. Germline values: CDR1 SNHLY, CDR2 FYNNEI. The V gene end was trimmed by 5 bases and the J gene end by 3 bases; junction bases not matched to a gene: 6. The CDR3 totals 16 residues. Here the CDR3 reads CASSRLAGGLYNEQFF. CDR3 sequence (DNA): TGTGCCAGCAGTCGCCTAGCGGGGGGCCTCTACAATGAGCAGTTCTTC.

This clone showed up just a few times. The chain recombines TRBV4-2 with TRBJ2-7; 8 bases are shared with TRBD2. This CDR3 spans 18 amino acids. Trimming took 3 bases from V and 7 from J; bases not matched to a gene: 20. Germline V CDR1 and CDR2: LGHNA, YNFKEQ. CDR3 in amino acids: CASSQDLRAGVLVQEQYF. The CDR3, as DNA: TGTGCCAGCAGCCAGGATCTCCGAGCGGGGGTCTTGGTACAAGAGCAGTACTTC.

The genes are TRBV9 and TRBJ2-5; 10 nucleotides line up with TRBD2. J was trimmed by 4 bases and V by 3 bases; bases with no gene match: 6. Germline values: CDR1 SGDLS, CDR2 YYNGEE. This CDR3 is 15 amino acids long. CDR3 loop: CASSATSGGAETQYF. CDR3 sequence (DNA): TGTGCCAGCAGCGCGACGAGCGGGGGGGCAGAGACCCAGTACTTC.

The chain has TRBV25-1 and TRBJ2-1; possibly TRBD1 for D (7 bases). The CDR3 has 17 amino acids. Germline V gene data show CDR1 as MGHDK and CDR2 as SYGVNS. Trimming took off 7 bases at V and 5 bases at J, with 24 bases between the two ends. The CDR3 DNA reads as TGTGCCAGCACACATACGGAGGGGGCCGGCCCAAACAATGAGCAGTTCTTC. Residues: CASTHTEGAGPNNEQFF.

This rearrangement joins TRBV7-2 to TRBJ1-4; D is possibly TRBD1 (5 bases). The germline gives CDR1 SGHTA, CDR2 FQGNSA. V shed 7 bases and J shed 1 base, with 10 bases lying between them. The CDR3 extends over 14 amino acids. The CDR3 DNA reads as TGTGCCAGCACCACGGGGGGAACTAATGAAAAACTGTTTTTT. Translated: CASTTGGTNEKLFF.

This clone was detected only a few times. The CDR3 protein is CAIRPGQSYEQYF. The CDR3 DNA sequence: TGTGCCATCAGACCGGGACAGTCCTACGAGCAGTACTTC. The chain uses TRBV10-3 and TRBJ2-7; 7 nucleotides line up with TRBD1. V shed 6 bases, J shed 1 base, and the junction held 3 bases outside the gene matches. CDR3 length: 13 amino acids. Germline CDR1 and CDR2: ENHRY and SYGVKD.

V gene TRBV10-3 combines with J gene TRBJ2-3; tentative D call: TRBD1 (5 bases). The germline V gene has CDR1 ENHRY and CDR2 SYGVKD. CDR3 length equals 14 residues. V was clipped by 4 bases and J by 0 bases, with 8 bases between them. This CDR3 reads CAISGQGSTDTQYF. For the CDR3, the DNA is TGTGCCATCAGTGGGCAGGGTAGCACAGATACGCAGTATTTT.

This rearrangement joins TRBV7-2 to TRBJ1-2; maybe TRBD1 (5 bases). Looked up from germline, CDR1 is SGHTA and CDR2 is FQGNSA. V was shortened by 2 bases and J by 3 bases, with 10 bases between the two germline ends. CDR3 length: 14 residues. CDR3 residues: CASSLSGGDYGYTF. Here the CDR3 DNA reads TGTGCCAGCAGCTTATCCGGGGGGGACTATGGCTACACCTTC.

The gene calls are TRBV7-3 and TRBJ2-3, with 10 bases lining up with TRBD2. Trimming removed 0 bases from V and 4 bases from J; junction bases left unmatched: 4. Germline V gene data show CDR1 as SGHTA and CDR2 as FQGTGA. The length of the CDR3 is 16 residues. CDR3 loop: CASSLTPAGGPDTQYF. For the CDR3, the DNA is TGTGCCAGCAGCTTAACGCCAGCGGGGGGGCCAGATACGCAGTATTTT.

This chain links TRBV28 with TRBJ2-7; 8 bases agree with TRBD1. V gave up 4 bases and J gave up 2 bases; unmatched junction bases: 7. The germline V gene has CDR1 MDHEN and CDR2 SYDVKM. The CDR3 sequence is 15 residues long. The CDR3 spells CASSSGGAFPYEQYF. Here the CDR3 DNA reads TGTGCCAGCAGTTCAGGGGGCGCGTTTCCCTACGAGCAGTACTTC.

The chain employs TRBV6-5 and TRBJ2-1; 10 bases map to TRBD2. Looked up from germline, CDR1 is MNHEY and CDR2 is SVGAGI. The CDR3 covers 13 residues. Unmatched junction bases numbered 2, after V lost 4 bases and J lost 8 bases. The CDR3 bases are TGTGCCAGCAGTTTAGCGGGGGGATATGAGCAGTTCTTC. Translated: CASSLAGGYEQFF.

The CDR3 DNA reads TGCAGCTCCCGAGGGGGCCCCGGGGAGCTGTTTTTT. Amino acids: CSSRGGPGELFF. The gene calls are TRBV29-1 and TRBJ2-2; TRBD1 matches 7 bases. V lost 8 bases, J lost 6 bases, and 6 bases stayed unmatched. Germline V gene sequence: CDR1 SQVTM, CDR2 ANQGSEA. The length of the CDR3 is 12 residues.

This clone showed up just once. The chain has TRBV5-1 and TRBJ2-6; perhaps TRBD2 as D (7 bases). The CDR3 covers 18 residues. V was clipped by 3 bases and J by 2 bases, with 18 bases between them. Germline CDR1 and CDR2: SGHRS and YFSETQ. In DNA form, the CDR3 reads TGCGCCAGCAGCTCTTCCGAGGGGGGGTCAACTGGGGCCAACGTCCTGACTTTC. It is translated as CASSSSEGGSTGANVLTF.

CDR3 loop: CASSYSGPRPTQYF. CDR3 sequence (DNA): TGTGCCAGCAGTTACTCGGGCCCCCGGCCAACCCAGTACTTC. J is TRBJ2-5 and V is TRBV6-5, with D uncertain. CDR3 size: 14 residues. V was pared by 0 bases and J by 8 bases, with 13 bases between. Germline V gives CDR1 MNHEY, CDR2 SVGAGI.

The V call is TRBV6-1, the J call TRBJ1-2, with TRBD1 as a possible D gene (6 bases). V lost 6 bases, J lost 6 bases, and 14 bases lay in between. The CDR3 totals 13 residues. CDR1 is MNHNS, CDR2 SASEGT, per germline. The CDR3 spells CASRRQGLDGYTF. For the CDR3, the DNA is TGTGCCAGCAGGCGTCAGGGGCTGGATGGCTACACCTTC.

The genes are TRBV4-1 and TRBJ2-2; a weak D match, TRBD1 (5 bases). The germline gives CDR1 MGHRA, CDR2 YSYEKL. The CDR3 loop spans 16 amino acids. Trimming took off 3 bases at V and 1 base at J, with 12 bases between the two ends. The CDR3 sequence: CASSQTRQGNTGELFF. In nucleotides, the CDR3 is TGCGCCAGCAGCCAGACCCGGCAGGGGAACACCGGGGAGCTGTTTTTT.

The genes are TRBV5-1 and TRBJ2-5; tentative D call: TRBD2 (6 bases). CDR3 length: 14 residues. Trimming cost V 6 bases and J 2 bases, with 14 bases left between them. Per germline, CDR1 SGHRS and CDR2 YFSETQ. Here the CDR3 DNA reads TGCGCCAGCACTGACATGCGGGATCAAGAGACCCAGTACTTC. Residues: CASTDMRDQETQYF. Complete variable domain (other parts from reference TRBV5-1 and TRBJ2-5): KAGVTQTPRYLIKTRGQQVTLSCSPISGHRSVSWYQQTPGQGLQFLFEYFSETQRNKGNFPGRFSGRQFSNSRSEMNVSTLELGDSALYLCASTDMRDQETQYFGPGTRLLVL.

The J gene is TRBJ2-3, the V gene TRBV7-2; tentatively, D is TRBD2 (5 bases). From germline, CDR1 is SGHTA and CDR2 FQGNSA. V was cut by 2 bases and J by 3 bases, with 18 bases left in between. The CDR3 runs to 17 residues. The CDR3 coding sequence is TGTGCCAGCAGCTTAACGGGGTCAGGTTTTAGTACAGATACGCAGTATTTT. It is translated as CASSLTGSGFSTDTQYF.

This chain uses TRBV9 with TRBJ2-2; 8 nucleotides line up with TRBD1. In germline, CDR1 is SGDLS, CDR2 YYNGEE. Losses at the gene ends were 2 bases for V and 3 bases for J; bases not matched to a gene: 3. CDR3 length: 15 amino acids. CDR3 DNA: TGTGCCAGCAGCGTCGACAGGGGATACACCGGGGAGCTGTTTTTT. As protein: CASSVDRGYTGELFF.

This clone was seen just once. The chain couples TRBV7-9 to TRBJ1-6; 8 bases line up with TRBD1. This CDR3 contains 18 residues. Germline V gives CDR1 SEHNR, CDR2 FQNEAQ (reference sequence). J was trimmed by 4 bases and V by 1 base; bases with no gene match: 9. DNA of the CDR3: TGTGCCAGCAGCTTAGGGGCCGACAGGGGCCTATATAATTCACCCCTCCACTTT. It encodes CASSLGADRGLYNSPLHF.

This clone was counted only a few times. The chain is built from TRBV14 and TRBJ1-1; TRBD1 agrees at 8 bases. The CDR3 covers 14 residues. Trimming cost V 4 bases and J 1 base; bases outside gene matches: 2. The germline V gene has CDR1 SGHDN and CDR2 FVKESK. CDR3 region: CASSPGGWNTEAFF. The CDR3 DNA is TGTGCCAGCAGCCCAGGGGGCTGGAACACTGAAGCTTTCTTT.

V usage is TRBV7-9 and J usage is TRBJ2-2; tentative D call: TRBD1 (5 bases). Deletions cut 1 base from V and 2 bases from J, with 17 bases between. Germline values: CDR1 SEHNR, CDR2 FQNEAQ (reference sequence). The CDR3 is made up of 18 amino acids. This CDR3 reads CASSLDQGRVTNTGELFF. The CDR3 DNA is TGTGCCAGCAGCTTAGATCAGGGCCGGGTAACAAACACCGGGGAGCTGTTTTTT.

J is TRBJ1-2 and V is TRBV5-5; the match to TRBD1 covers 10 bases. CDR3 length: 15 residues. The germline V gene encodes CDR1 SGHKS and CDR2 YYEKEE (reference sequence). The V and J ends lost 4 bases and 2 bases, in that order; junction bases with no gene match: 5. CDR3 in amino acids: CASSQQGQGNYGYTF. The CDR3 DNA sequence: TGTGCCAGCAGCCAACAGGGACAGGGGAACTATGGCTACACCTTC.